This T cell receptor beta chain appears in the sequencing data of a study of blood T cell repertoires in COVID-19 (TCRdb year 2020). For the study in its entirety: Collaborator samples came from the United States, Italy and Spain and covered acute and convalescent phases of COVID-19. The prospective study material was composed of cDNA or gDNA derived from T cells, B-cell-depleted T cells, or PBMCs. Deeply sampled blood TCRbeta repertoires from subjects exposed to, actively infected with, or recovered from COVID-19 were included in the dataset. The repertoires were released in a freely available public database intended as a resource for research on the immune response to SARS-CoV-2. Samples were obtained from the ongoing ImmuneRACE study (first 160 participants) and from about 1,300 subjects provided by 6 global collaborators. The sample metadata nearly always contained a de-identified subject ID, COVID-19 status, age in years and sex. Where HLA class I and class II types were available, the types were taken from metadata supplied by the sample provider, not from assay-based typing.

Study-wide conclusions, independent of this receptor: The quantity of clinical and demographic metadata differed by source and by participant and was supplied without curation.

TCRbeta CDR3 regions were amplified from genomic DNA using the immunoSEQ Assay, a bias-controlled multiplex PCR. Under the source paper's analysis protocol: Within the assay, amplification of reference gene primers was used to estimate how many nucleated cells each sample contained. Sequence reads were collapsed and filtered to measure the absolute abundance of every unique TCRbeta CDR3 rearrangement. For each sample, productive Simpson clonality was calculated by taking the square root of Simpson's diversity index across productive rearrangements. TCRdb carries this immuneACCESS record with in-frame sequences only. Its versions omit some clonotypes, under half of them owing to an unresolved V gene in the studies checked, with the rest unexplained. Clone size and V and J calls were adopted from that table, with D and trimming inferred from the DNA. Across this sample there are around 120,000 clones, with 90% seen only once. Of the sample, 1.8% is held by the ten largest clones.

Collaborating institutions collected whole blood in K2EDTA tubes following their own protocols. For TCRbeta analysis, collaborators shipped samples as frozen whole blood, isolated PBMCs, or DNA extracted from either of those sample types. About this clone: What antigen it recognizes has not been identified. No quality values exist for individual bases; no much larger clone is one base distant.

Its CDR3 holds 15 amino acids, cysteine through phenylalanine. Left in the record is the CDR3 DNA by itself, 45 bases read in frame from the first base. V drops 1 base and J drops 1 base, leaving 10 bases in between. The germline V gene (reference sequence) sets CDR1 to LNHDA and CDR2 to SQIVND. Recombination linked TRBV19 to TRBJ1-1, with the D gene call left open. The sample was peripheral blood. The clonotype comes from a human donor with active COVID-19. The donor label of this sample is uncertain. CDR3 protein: CASSIGTAGNTEAFF. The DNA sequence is TGTGCCAGTAGTATAGGTACGGCAGGGAACACTGAAGCTTTCTTT.